Below, one T cell receptor (beta chain) is given with its context. The sample is drawn from a study of blood T cell repertoires in COVID-19. TCRdb keeps only in-frame clones here, not all; method: immunoSEQ multiplex PCR. This sample has a few hundred thousand clones; roughly 86% occur once, and the top ten carry about 9.2%. Germline V gene sequence: CDR1 SGHAT, CDR2 FQNNGV. J lost 0 bases, V lost 2 bases, and 11 bases had no gene match. This CDR3 region has 18 residues. The clonotype comes from a man aged 35 to 55 who had recovered from COVID-19. Sequences were obtained from peripheral blood. V is TRBV11-2 and J is TRBJ2-3, with 7 bases fitting TRBD2. CDR3 loop: CASSLFGGGGTSTDTQYF. CDR3 nucleotide sequence: TGTGCCAGCAGCTTATTCGGTGGGGGGGGAACTAGCACAGATACGCAGTATTTT.